This section outlines one T cell receptor (beta chain) sequence together with its context. Profiling relied on immunoSEQ multiplex PCR, and the TCRdb table lists in-frame clones only, not all of them. In the table there are some 150,000 clones, 86% of which are singletons. The sample belongs to a study of blood T cell repertoires in COVID-19. The CDR3 length is 15 residues. Germline V gene sequence: CDR1 MNHEY, CDR2 SVGAGI. Trimming removed 4 bases from V and 3 bases from J, with 14 bases in between. This rearrangement joins TRBV6-5 to TRBJ2-3; TRBD1 might be the D (6 bases). The sample was PBMCs or T cells enriched from blood (not recorded which). This TCR was recovered from a man aged 50 or older who had recovered from COVID-19. CDR3 nucleotides: TGTGCCAGCAGTTTCAGGGGAAGGGGGACAGATACGCAGTATTTT. Encoded protein: CASSFRGRGTDTQYF.